The clone carrying this T cell receptor (beta chain) was observed at least ten times. This entry is derived from a study of T cell repertoires in cytomegalovirus infection. TCRdb fed the reads into MiXCR, producing one record per CDR3 protein. Among a few hundred thousand distinct CDR3 sequences, less than 20% were seen once, and the ten largest hold roughly 9%. The sequenced sample was PBMCs. This receptor was taken from a human donor in good health (CMV status not recorded). Some clones in this sample may be carry-over from other donors' samples.

As DNA, the CDR3 is TGTGCCAGCAGCCTCAGGGACGAGCAGTACTTC. Amino acid sequence: CASSLRDEQYF. V is TRBV7-2 and J is TRBJ2-7; weak D call: TRBD1 (5 bases). The CDR3 totals 11 residues. V lost 5 bases to trimming and J lost 5 bases, with 7 bases between them. The germline gives CDR1 SGHTA, CDR2 FQGNSA. The full variable domain, with the rest looked up from reference TRBV7-2 and TRBJ2-7, is GAGVSQSPSNKVTEKGKDVELRCDPISGHTALYWYRQSLGQGLEFLIYFQGNSAPDKSGLPSDRFSAERTGGSVSTLTIQRTQQEDSAVYLCASSLRDEQYFGPGTRLTVT.